The next 21 T cell receptor beta chains were all read from a single sample in a study of cytomegalovirus exposure and HLA in healthy donors (dated by TCRdb to between 2016 and 2019). The library was obtained by the immunoSEQ multiplex PCR assay. A mixture of 60 forward primers for TCR Vbeta segments and 13 reverse primers for TCR Jbeta segments was used in the multiplex PCR. Entries here come from immuneACCESS through TCRdb and include only in-frame sequences with V and J called. Some clones fail to appear in such tables; in the studies checked, an unresolved V gene covers under half of the shortfall, and the cause of the remainder is unknown. The sample records 150,000 to 200,000 clones, over 75% of which are singletons. Clones ranked in the top ten supply roughly 3% of the sample. The sequenced material came from PBMCs. Every receptor here comes from a female donor in good health and CMV-seronegative.

The rearrangement joins TRBV16 to TRBJ1-4; D may be TRBD1 (6 bases). CDR1 is KGHSY, CDR2 FQNENV, per germline. Between the trimmed V and J ends, which lost 0 bases and 8 bases, there was a span of 10 bases. CDR3 length equals 14 residues. This CDR3 reads CASSQSGGSEKLFF. CDR3 coding DNA: TGTGCCAGCAGCCAATCTGGGGGCAGCGAAAAACTGTTTTTT.

The chain recombines TRBV11-2 with TRBJ2-7; 11 nucleotides match TRBD1. The CDR3 is made up of 17 amino acids. J was trimmed by 7 bases and V by 6 bases; bases with no gene match: 17. Per the germline V gene, CDR1 is SGHAT and CDR2 is FQNNGV. In nucleotides, the CDR3 is TGTGCCAGCAGAGACTCCGGGACAGGGGGACCTTTGGGGGAGCAGTACTTC. Translated, it gives CASRDSGTGGPLGEQYF.

The chain joins TRBV7-2 to TRBJ2-7; 8 bases fit TRBD2. J lost 2 bases, V lost 8 bases, and 14 bases had no gene match. From germline, CDR1 is SGHTA and CDR2 FQGNSA. The CDR3 length is 16 residues. The CDR3 is CASRPRGAGGTYEQYF. The CDR3 DNA reads TGTGCCAGCCGCCCTCGGGGGGCGGGGGGCACCTACGAGCAGTACTTC.

This sequence joins TRBV6-5 and TRBJ2-3, with 11 bases identical to TRBD2. V lost 4 bases and J lost 4; bases outside the gene matches: 7. CDR3 length: 16 amino acids. Germline CDR1 reads MNHEY; CDR2 reads SVGAGI. The CDR3 spells CASSFTGTSGADTQYF. CDR3 bases: TGTGCCAGCAGTTTCACCGGGACTAGCGGCGCAGATACGCAGTATTTT.

The rearrangement links TRBV4-1 to TRBJ2-4; TRBD2 matches 10 bases. CDR3 length: 15 amino acids. V dropped 6 bases and J dropped 6; count of bases not matched to a gene: 8. CDR1 and CDR2 (germline): MGHRA, YSYEKL. The CDR3 nucleotides read TGCGCCAGCAGTTATACTAGCGGGAAATTAAACATTCAGTACTTC. This gives the protein CASSYTSGKLNIQYF.

The rearrangement uses TRBV30 and TRBJ2-1; TRBD2 matches 15 bases. V lost 2 bases, J lost 5 bases, and 10 bases stayed unmatched. Germline CDR1 reads GTSNPN; CDR2 reads SVGIG (reference sequence). This CDR3 region has 18 residues. CDR3 in DNA: TGTGCCTGGAGTAGGTACAGGACTAGCGGGGGGGCCCACAATGAGCAGTTCTTC. Protein sequence: CAWSRYRTSGGAHNEQFF. The whole variable domain, filled in from reference TRBV30 and TRBJ2-1, reads SQTIHQWPATLVQPVGSPLSLECTVEGTSNPNLYWYRQAAGRGLQLLFYSVGIGQISSEVPQNLSASRPQDRQFILSSKKLLLSDSGFYLCAWSRYRTSGGAHNEQFFGPGTRLTVL.

The CDR3: CARNPIRVNTEAFF. CDR3 bases: TGTGCCAGAAACCCAATCAGGGTGAACACTGAAGCTTTCTTT. V gene TRBV5-3 combines with J gene TRBJ1-1; TRBD1 is a possible D gene (5 bases). TRBV5-3 qualifies as an ORF whose function is uncertain. V was clipped by 6 bases and J by 0 bases, with 12 bases between them. The CDR3 spans 14 residues.

V gene TRBV2 combines with J gene TRBJ1-2, with 7 bases lining up with TRBD1. This CDR3 is built from 14 residues. Germline loops: CDR1 SNHLY, CDR2 FYNNEI. The ends lost 0 bases at V and 2 bases at J; junction bases unmatched: 0. The CDR3 DNA reads TGTGCCAGCAGTGAAGCGGACAGGAACTATGGCTACACCTTC. Protein sequence: CASSEADRNYGYTF.

This clone was seen more than once but under ten times. The chain uses TRBV6-1 and TRBJ1-2; D is perhaps TRBD1 (6 bases). The V end lost 6 bases, the J end lost 1 base, and 12 bases lay between the germline ends. The CDR3 consists of 14 residues. Germline V gene data show CDR1 as MNHNS and CDR2 as SASEGT. CDR3 sequence reads: CASSPPGVNYGYTF. CDR3 nucleotide sequence: TGTGCCAGCAGCCCGCCAGGGGTTAACTATGGCTACACCTTC.

This clone was observed a single time. The chain couples TRBV25-1 to TRBJ2-7, with a tentative D call TRBD1 (6 bases). CDR1 is MGHDK and CDR2 is SYGVNS in the germline V gene. The length of the CDR3 is 13 residues. Deletions cut 5 bases from V and 5 bases from J, with 13 bases between. CDR3 nucleotide sequence: TGTGCCAGCAGTAACAGGGTACTGGACGAGCAGTACTTC. Its protein product is CASSNRVLDEQYF.

CDR3 nucleotide sequence: TGTGCCAGCAGTTACTCAAACAGCCTGAACACTGAAGCTTTCTTT. Protein product: CASSYSNSLNTEAFF. This rearrangement joins TRBV6-5 to TRBJ1-1; D gene ambiguous. The V end lost 0 bases, the J end lost 0 bases, and 8 bases lay between the germline ends. Germline assignment: CDR1 MNHEY and CDR2 SVGAGI. The CDR3 runs to 15 residues.

The genes are TRBV7-3 and TRBJ1-1, with D possibly being TRBD1 (5 bases). The V and J ends lost 6 bases and 2 bases respectively, with 13 bases between them. This CDR3 has 14 residues. Germline V CDR1 and CDR2: SGHTA, FQGTGA. DNA for the CDR3: TGTGCCAGCAGGGGGGGACGGCTTAACACTGAAGCTTTCTTT. Its protein product is CASRGGRLNTEAFF.

The rearrangement links TRBV2 to TRBJ2-1; weak D call: TRBD2 (6 bases). V was trimmed by 5 bases and J by 6 bases, leaving 14 bases between them. Germline lookup yields CDR1 SNHLY and CDR2 FYNNEI. This CDR3 has 14 residues. CDR3 protein: CASSQRDFPNEQFF. In nucleotides, the CDR3 is TGTGCCAGCAGTCAACGGGACTTCCCCAATGAGCAGTTCTTC.

The chain links TRBV10-3 to TRBJ2-7, with a possible D match to TRBD2 (5 bases). The CDR3 is made up of 14 amino acids. Germline V gene lookup returns CDR1 ENHRY and CDR2 SYGVKD. V lost 6 bases and J 5 bases, leaving 17 bases between the germline ends. The chain's CDR3 is CAIRPGPTRDEQYF. The CDR3 DNA reads TGTGCCATCAGGCCGGGCCCTACGCGGGACGAGCAGTACTTC.

This CDR3 reads CASSPGGTGDQPQHF. The CDR3 region has the DNA TGTGCCAGCAGTCCAGGGGGAACAGGGGATCAGCCCCAGCATTTT. This chain links TRBV27 with TRBJ1-5; TRBD1 agrees at 7 bases. CDR1 is MNHEY, CDR2 SMNVEV, per germline (reference sequence). This CDR3 contains 15 residues. With V trimmed by 5 bases and J by 5 bases, 9 bases remained unmatched.

This chain links TRBV27 with TRBJ2-5; D unresolved. The last part of the DNA fits TRBJ2-7 better; the J call may be wrong. This CDR3 comprises 10 residues. Germline loops: CDR1 MNHEY, CDR2 SMNVEV (reference sequence). The CDR3 here is CASSFSEQYF. The CDR3 DNA is TGTGCCAGCAGTTTCTCCGAGCAGTACTTC.

This chain connects TRBV12-5 to TRBJ2-5; 13 nucleotides align to TRBD2. The CDR3 sequence is 18 residues long. After removal of 2 bases from V and 5 bases from J, the junction contained 11 bases not matched to a gene. The germline V gene has CDR1 LGHNT and CDR2 FRNRAP. The CDR3 spells CASGLYEGLAGLRETQYF. The DNA of the CDR3 is TGTGCTAGTGGTTTGTACGAGGGACTAGCGGGACTGCGGGAGACCCAGTACTTC.

A few counts support this clone. The gene calls are TRBV11-2 and TRBJ1-1; no definite D call. There are 14 residues in the CDR3. V dropped 5 bases and J dropped 5 bases, with 15 bases sitting between them. Germline V gives CDR1 SGHAT, CDR2 FQNNGV. CDR3 DNA sequence: TGTGCCAGCAGCCCGGGTCCCCCGGTGACTGAAGCTTTCTTT. This encodes CASSPGPPVTEAFF.

The J gene is TRBJ1-1, the V gene TRBV28, with D possibly TRBD1 on 5 matching bases. Trimming left V 7 bases short and J 1 base short, with 22 bases between. This CDR3 region has 17 residues. The germline V gene encodes CDR1 MDHEN and CDR2 SYDVKM. The CDR3 here is CASTKMGGTSGNTEAFF. The CDR3 region has the DNA TGTGCCAGCACTAAAATGGGGGGGACTAGCGGGAACACTGAAGCTTTCTTT.

This chain uses TRBV18 with TRBJ2-3; D perhaps matches TRBD1 (6 bases). V was shortened by 2 bases and J by 0 bases, with 15 bases between the two germline ends. CDR1 and CDR2 (germline): KGHSH, LQKENI. The CDR3 totals 17 residues. In nucleotides, the CDR3 is TGTGCCAGCTCACCATCGGCCCCTAGGGGGAGCACAGATACGCAGTATTTT. Translation gives CASSPSAPRGSTDTQYF.

The chain joins TRBV9 to TRBJ2-3; 10 nucleotides match TRBD2. Trimming cost V 0 bases and J 6 bases; bases outside gene matches: 13. CDR1 is SGDLS and CDR2 is YYNGEE in the germline V gene. The CDR3 length is 18 residues. Here the CDR3 reads CASSVAATNLAGVDTQYF. As DNA, the CDR3 is TGTGCCAGCAGCGTAGCTGCCACAAACCTAGCGGGGGTGGATACGCAGTATTTT. The entire variable domain, with the rest obtained from reference TRBV9 and TRBJ2-3, is as follows: DSGVTQTPKHLITATGQRVTLRCSPRSGDLSVYWYQQSLDQGLQFLIQYYNGEERAKGNILERFSAQQFPDLHSELNLSSLELGDSALYFCASSVAATNLAGVDTQYFGPGTRLTVL.